Below are 23 T cell receptor beta chains sequenced from a single sample in a study of T cells expressing NK-cell markers. TCRdb reanalyzed the 5' RACE reads and collapses them to one entry per CDR3 protein, without DNA. This repertoire includes some 410,000 distinct CDR3 sequences. The source material was blood T cells: a sorted CD56 or NKG2C T cell subset, CD4+ or CD8+ T cells, or bulk PBMC T cells (not recorded which). These receptor sequences come from a woman aged 18-70 years in good health.

The chain combines TRBV25-1 with TRBJ1-2. The CDR3 loop spans 12 amino acids. The germline gives CDR1 MGHDK, CDR2 SYGVNS. CDR3 sequence reads: CASSEADYGYTF.

The V call is TRBV12-3 or TRBV12-4, the J call TRBJ2-7; TCRdb's D gene call, TRBD1, goes unchecked for lack of DNA. This CDR3 has 13 amino acids. CDR3 sequence: CASSRDRDSEQYF.

V usage is TRBV29-1 and J usage is TRBJ2-5; absent DNA, TCRdb's TRBD1 call cannot be checked. CDR1 and CDR2 (germline): SQVTM, ANQGSEA. This CDR3 region has 13 residues. This CDR3 reads CSVEVAQEETQYF.

This chain joins TRBV27 and TRBJ2-1. Germline values: CDR1 MNHEY, CDR2 SMNVEV (reference sequence). This CDR3 has 12 residues. CDR3: CASSWGTGEQFF.

The chain joins TRBV12-3 or TRBV12-4 to TRBJ1-6; TCRdb gives TRBD1 as the D gene, but with no DNA this cannot be confirmed. This CDR3 comprises 13 residues. The CDR3 region is CASTLIGGSPLHF.

The rearrangement uses TRBV15 and TRBJ2-2. Germline CDR1 LNHNV, CDR2 YYDKDF (reference sequence). This CDR3 spans 17 amino acids. CDR3 residues: CATSRDWPGDGWEELFF.

The chain links TRBV5-6 to TRBJ1-3. The CDR3 is 15 residues long. Germline CDR1 reads SGHDT; CDR2 reads YYEEEE. The CDR3 sequence is CASSPGVASGNTIYF.

The rearrangement uses TRBV2 and TRBJ1-5. Germline V gene lookup returns CDR1 SNHLY and CDR2 FYNNEI. This CDR3 has 16 residues. This chain's CDR3 is CASSDRSRAAGQPQHF.

The chain combines TRBV23-1 with TRBJ2-2; TCRdb reports TRBD1, a call that lacks DNA to check it against. TRBV23-1 is an ORF for which the function is uncertain. CDR3 size: 18 residues. The chain's CDR3 is CASSQAHDRGANTGELFF.

This chain joins TRBV6-2 or TRBV6-3 and TRBJ2-7; there is no DNA to check the TCRdb D call of TRBD1. Germline lookup yields CDR1 MNHEY and CDR2 SVGEGT. There are 14 residues in the CDR3. The CDR3 protein is CASRDGAGPEEQYF.

This sequence joins TRBV5-1 and TRBJ1-4. The CDR3 has 16 residues. CDR1 and CDR2 from the germline V gene are SGHRS and YFSETQ. This CDR3 reads CASRSQLSATNEKLFF.

The V and J genes are TRBV4-3 and TRBJ2-5; as DNA is missing, the TRBD2 call by TCRdb cannot be tested. Germline values: CDR1 LGHNA, CDR2 YSLEER. The CDR3 extends over 15 amino acids. CDR3 residues: CASSQSTSGQETQYF.

The chain is built from TRBV4-2 and TRBJ1-1. The germline V gene has CDR1 LGHNA and CDR2 YNFKEQ. The length of the CDR3 is 16 residues. The CDR3 region is CASSQEGPGQITEAFF.

The chain joins TRBV11-2 to TRBJ2-3. CDR1 and CDR2 (germline): SGHAT, FQNNGV. The CDR3 loop spans 17 amino acids. The CDR3: CASSKRKLETRTDTQYF.

The V and J genes are TRBV20-1 and TRBJ2-7; the D call of TRBD2 rests on TCRdb alone, since no DNA is present to check it. This CDR3 contains 14 residues. The germline V gene has CDR1 DFQATT and CDR2 SNEGSKA (reference sequence). The CDR3: CSAGLAGAGDEQYF.

V gene TRBV13 combines with J gene TRBJ1-1; TCRdb indicates TRBD1, and absent DNA this call remains unverified. CDR1 and CDR2 (germline): PRHDT, FYEKMQ (reference sequence). This CDR3 comprises 15 residues. This CDR3 is CASSQAGQSGTEAFF.

CDR3: CASSPRVSGANVLTF. The chain links TRBV12-3 or TRBV12-4 to TRBJ2-6; TCRdb selects TRBD1, and the lack of DNA leaves this call unchecked. This CDR3 region has 15 residues.

This chain uses TRBV20-1 with TRBJ1-2; TCRdb picks TRBD1, but there is no DNA to check that call. Germline assignment: CDR1 DFQATT and CDR2 SNEGSKA (reference sequence). The CDR3 contains 13 residues. This CDR3 is CSASRTGLDGYTF.

The rearrangement links TRBV5-1 to TRBJ2-4. Per the germline V gene, CDR1 is SGHRS and CDR2 is YFSETQ. The length of the CDR3 is 14 residues. CDR3 residues: CASRLTLAKNIQYF.

J is TRBJ1-5 and V is TRBV24-1. The CDR3 totals 16 residues. Per germline, CDR1 KGHDR and CDR2 SFDVKD. CDR3 protein: CATRSASFTSNQPQHF.

The chain has TRBV27 and TRBJ2-1; there is no DNA to check the TCRdb D call of TRBD1. The CDR3 contains 16 residues. Germline CDR1 and CDR2: MNHEY and SMNVEV (reference sequence). The CDR3 reads CASSPKGWGSYNEQFF.

The chain employs TRBV10-3 and TRBJ2-7; TCRdb's assignment of TRBD1 cannot be checked, as there is no DNA. Germline V gives CDR1 ENHRY, CDR2 SYGVKD. The CDR3 is 15 residues long. The CDR3 reads CAISGFSGVPYEQYF.

CDR3 residues: CASSNLWGTDTQYF. This sequence joins TRBV5-6 and TRBJ2-3. The CDR3 runs to 14 residues. Germline CDR1 is SGHDT and CDR2 is YYEEEE.